Listed here is a single TCR beta chain. This sample was taken from a study of radiotherapy plus CTLA-4 blockade in lung cancer. Study in general: With 31% of patients having disease control, objective responses were seen in about 17%.

Profiled with immunoSEQ multiplex PCR; TCRdb holds only in-frame clones, not every one. Of about 15,000 clones in the sample, 87% were seen once. Between the trimmed V and J ends, which lost 2 bases and 2 bases, there was a span of 14 bases. The CDR3 spans 15 residues. Germline lookup yields CDR1 SGDLS and CDR2 YYNGEE. The TCR comes from a human donor with non-small cell lung cancer that progressed on radiotherapy plus ipilimumab. Some clones in this sample may be carry-over from other donors' samples. The V call is TRBV9, the J call TRBJ2-7; maybe TRBD2 (6 bases). Material: peripheral blood, obtained from a patient treated with radiotherapy plus ipilimumab. As DNA, the CDR3 is TGTGCCAGCAGCGTTTCCCCGGGACTCACCTACGAGCAGTACTTC. This translates into CASSVSPGLTYEQYF.